The clone carrying this TCR beta chain appeared once. The record originates from a study of CD8+ T cells in alopecia areata. Background on the study: Treated patients were dosed with oral tofacitinib, taking 5 to 10 mg twice daily.

The CDR3 sequence is 14 residues long. V shed 7 bases, J shed 3 bases, and the junction held 9 bases outside the gene matches. Germline assignment: CDR1 SEHNR and CDR2 FQNEAQ (reference sequence). Once RNA had been extracted, it was reverse transcribed into cDNA to act as the sequencing template. The repertoire was sequenced with immunoSEQ multiplex PCR; TCRdb's copy has only in-frame clones and lacks some. The table includes 130,000 or so clones, roughly 50% detected once. The sequence was collected from a human donor with alopecia areata. The sequencing here drew on CD8+ T cells sorted from blood, taken at week 0. This chain links TRBV7-9 with TRBJ2-7, with TRBD1 identical over 7 bases. CDR3 coding DNA: TGTGCCAGCAACCAAAAGGGACAGAGCTACGAGCAGTACTTC. Protein: CASNQKGQSYEQYF.